This T cell receptor (beta chain) appears in the sequencing data of a study of cytomegalovirus exposure and HLA in healthy donors. As regards this clone: A junction end diverges from the germline sequence, so it may reflect a read error.

Primers included in the PCR were 60 Vbeta and 13 Jbeta primers. The assay was immunoSEQ multiplex PCR, and TCRdb's table has in-frame clones only and misses some. The sample shows just over 150,000 clones, more than 70% of them seen only once. The source material was PBMCs. The source is a male donor in good health and CMV-seropositive.

CDR3 DNA: TGTTCCAGCAGCTTAGATCGAGATAGCGGGCTTGTTTACTTC. Translating gives CSSSLDRDSGLVYF. This chain joins TRBV7-9 and TRBJ2-5; the match to TRBD2 covers 7 bases. Looked up from germline, CDR1 is SEHNR and CDR2 is FQNEAQ (reference sequence). The CDR3 loop spans 14 amino acids.